A selection of T cell receptor beta chains follows, all from one sample in a study of shared clonotypes between healthy human individuals. Profiling relied on immunoSEQ multiplex PCR, and the TCRdb table lists in-frame clones only, not all of them. Counted here are 450,000 to 500,000 clones, roughly four fifths occurring once; the ten biggest clones make up 13%. The sample comprised PBMCs. These receptors all stem from a woman in her thirties or forties in good health. Some clones in this sample may be carry-over from other donors' samples. Both conserved end residues are part of each CDR3. The D gene is left open where the match is weak. Expanded clones get a size class; other rows say once, few or many, or leave the size out.

d_call	v_call	clone_size	j_call	cdr3_nt	cdr3_aa
NA	TRBV29-1	NA	TRBJ1-1	TGCAGCGTTGATCCCACAGGGAGGGACACTGAAGCTTTCTTT	CSVDPTGRDTEAFF
TRBD1	TRBV2	NA	TRBJ2-5	TGTGCCAGCAGCCCCATCACAGGGGTGAGCCAAGAGACCCAGTACTTC	CASSPITGVSQETQYF
TRBD1	TRBV4-1	NA	TRBJ2-1	TGCGCCAGCAGCCAAGGTACAGGGGTGATCAATGAGCAGTTCTTC	CASSQGTGVINEQFF
TRBD1	TRBV6-6	NA	TRBJ1-1	TGTGCCCGCAGCGAGTACAGGGGGCTGGCTTTCTTT	CARSEYRGLAFF
TRBD2	TRBV28	once	TRBJ2-5	TGTGCCAGCAGTTTAACGAGCGGGAGCCGTCAAGAGACCCAGTACTTC	CASSLTSGSRQETQYF
TRBD2	TRBV27	NA	TRBJ2-2	TGTGCCAGCAATAAAGCGGGAGCGAACACCGGGGAGCTGTTTTTT	CASNKAGANTGELFF
TRBD2	TRBV7-7	NA	TRBJ2-5	TGTGCCAGCAGCTTCGGCGGGAGGGAGACCCAGTACTTC	CASSFGGRETQYF
NA	TRBV11-2	NA	TRBJ2-5	TGTGCCAGCAGTCTAGGGGACCGCAGGACCCAGTACTTC	CASSLGDRRTQYF
TRBD2	TRBV28	NA	TRBJ2-7	TGTGCCAGCAGTCCCACTAGCGTTCTTACCTACGAGCAGTACTTC	CASSPTSVLTYEQYF
TRBD1	TRBV7-2	few	TRBJ2-1	TGTGCCAGCAGCCCATGGACAGGGGGTAACAATGAGCAGTTCTTC	CASSPWTGGNNEQFF
NA	TRBV11-2	once	TRBJ1-4	TGTGCCAGCAGATCTCCGGGACGCCGAAAAACAACTAATGAAAAACTGTTTTTT	CASRSPGRRKTTNEKLFF
TRBD2	TRBV11-2	once	TRBJ2-7	TGTGCCAGCATCACCTCCGGGACTAGCGGATTACAGTACTTC	CASITSGTSGLQYF
TRBD1	TRBV27	once	TRBJ2-7	TGTGCCAGCAGCAAAAGCCGGGACAGGGCCTACGAGCAGTACTTC	CASSKSRDRAYEQYF
NA	TRBV5-1	few	TRBJ2-2	TGCGCCAGCAGCAGGGGACTGGGGAACACCGGGGAGCTGTTTTTT	CASSRGLGNTGELFF
NA	TRBV4-1	NA	TRBJ1-2	TGCGCCAGCGCCCCTTTGGTGGTTGACTATGGCTACACCTTC	CASAPLVVDYGYTF
NA	TRBV7-2	once	TRBJ2-6	TGTGCCAGCAGCGTACAGGGAACCGGGGCCAACGTCCTGACTTTC	CASSVQGTGANVLTF
TRBD1	TRBV6-1	few	TRBJ2-5	TGTGCCAGCAGTGCAGGGACAGTAGAGACCCAGTACTTC	CASSAGTVETQYF
TRBD2	TRBV5-1	NA	TRBJ2-3	TGCGCCAGCAGCGCTAGCGGGAGGGCCACAGATACGCAGTATTTT	CASSASGRATDTQYF
TRBD2	TRBV6-1	NA	TRBJ2-7	TGTGCCAGCAGTACCGGGACTAGTCCCTACGAGCAGTACTTC	CASSTGTSPYEQYF
NA	TRBV5-1	once	TRBJ2-7	TGCGCCAGCAGTCCCAGACAGGGAGGGAGCTCCTACGAGCAGTACTTC	CASSPRQGGSSYEQYF
NA	TRBV28	NA	TRBJ2-7	TGTGCCAGCAGCAAACTTCTAGGGACCTACGAGCAGTACTTC	CASSKLLGTYEQYF
TRBD1	TRBV19	few	TRBJ1-6	TGTGCCAGTAGTACCCGACAGGGGCACAATTCACCCCTCCACTTT	CASSTRQGHNSPLHF
TRBD1	TRBV7-8	NA	TRBJ1-2	TGTGCCAGCAGCGAGGGACAGGTGTATGGCTACACCTTC	CASSEGQVYGYTF
NA	TRBV20-1	once	TRBJ2-3	TGCAGTGCTAGCCTTCAGGCGCAGTATTTT	CSASLQAQYF
TRBD2	TRBV27	once	TRBJ2-7	TGTGCCAGCTCCCGGGGACTAGCGGGAATGAGCTACGAGCAGTACTTC	CASSRGLAGMSYEQYF
NA	TRBV19	NA	TRBJ1-1	TGTGCCAGTAGTATTGTGGGGAGACAGACTGAAGCTTTCTTT	CASSIVGRQTEAFF
TRBD2	TRBV5-1	once	TRBJ2-1	TGCGCCAGCAGCTCACCCGGACTAGGGAGGCAGTTCTTC	CASSSPGLGRQFF
NA	TRBV27	once	TRBJ1-1	TGTGCCAGCAGTCAATGGGGCCCCACTGAAGCTTTCTTT	CASSQWGPTEAFF
NA	TRBV30	NA	TRBJ1-2	TGTGCCTGGAGTGGGGGGATAGGGTATGGCTACACCTTC	CAWSGGIGYGYTF
TRBD2	TRBV5-1	NA	TRBJ2-1	TGCGCCAGCAGCTTGGCAGCGGGAGGGAATGAGCAGTTCTTC	CASSLAAGGNEQFF
NA	TRBV28	NA	TRBJ2-7	TGTGCCAGCACTCCTGGGGGCTATTCCCCCTACGAGCAGTACTTC	CASTPGGYSPYEQYF
NA	TRBV7-3	NA	TRBJ2-1	TGTGCCAGCAGCGCCCACCAAGCCGGTGAGCAGTTCTTC	CASSAHQAGEQFF
NA	TRBV20-1	NA	TRBJ2-1	TGCAGTGCTAGTAGCTTCCATGAGCAGTTCTTC	CSASSFHEQFF
TRBD2	TRBV9	NA	TRBJ2-1	TGTGCCAGCAGCGTAGTAGGACTAGCGGGAGTTGAGCAGTTCTTC	CASSVVGLAGVEQFF
NA	TRBV10-3	NA	TRBJ2-1	TGTGCCATCAGAGAACAGGGAGTCTTAACAAACAATGAGCAGTTCTTC	CAIREQGVLTNNEQFF
NA	TRBV28	once	TRBJ2-7	TGTGCCAGCAGGCCAAGGGAACGGACCTACGAGCAGTACTTC	CASRPRERTYEQYF
NA	TRBV19	NA	TRBJ2-6	TGTGCCAGTAGTACCCCCGGCAGGGGAAGGGCTGGGGCCAACGTCCTGACTTTC	CASSTPGRGRAGANVLTF
NA	TRBV7-3	NA	TRBJ2-3	TGTGCCAGCAGCTTAGCGGGACACACAGATACGCAGTATTTT	CASSLAGHTDTQYF
TRBD2	TRBV5-6	many	TRBJ2-1	TGTGCCAGCAGCTTGGCAGGGAGAGGGAGGGCGTTCAATGAGCAGTTCTTC	CASSLAGRGRAFNEQFF
NA	TRBV19	NA	TRBJ1-2	TGTGCCAGTCTGGACAGATACTATGGCTACACCTTC	CASLDRYYGYTF
NA	TRBV28	NA	TRBJ1-3	TGTGCCAGCACCTCTACGTCCAGGAACTCTGGAAACACCATATATTTT	CASTSTSRNSGNTIYF
NA	TRBV6-5	many	TRBJ1-4	TGTGCCAGCGCCGGAGACCGTGGGGAAAAACTGTTTTTT	CASAGDRGEKLFF
NA	TRBV28	NA	TRBJ1-1	TGTGCCAGCAGTTTTAGTTTGGGGGCGCGGACTGAAGCTTTCTTT	CASSFSLGARTEAFF
NA	TRBV5-1	many	TRBJ1-1	TGCGCCAGCAGCGCGGACACGTACACTGAAGCTTTCTTT	CASSADTYTEAFF
TRBD1	TRBV28	many	TRBJ1-1	TGTGCCAGCAGTGAAGGACAGGGCAGGGGGGCGTTGAACACTGAAGCTTTCTTT	CASSEGQGRGALNTEAFF
TRBD1	TRBV18	NA	TRBJ2-2	TGTGCCAGCTCACCCGGACAGGGCACCGGGGAGCTGTTTTTT	CASSPGQGTGELFF
TRBD1	TRBV6-1	NA	TRBJ1-1	TGTGCCAGCATTGTACAGGGGGGCGCCTCAGCTTTCTTT	CASIVQGGASAFF
NA	TRBV5-1	NA	TRBJ1-3	TGCGCCAGCAGCTTGGAGGCCGGCACCATATATTTT	CASSLEAGTIYF
NA	TRBV27	NA	TRBJ2-3	TGTGCCAGCAGTTTATCGCCCAGGGATACGCAGTATTTT	CASSLSPRDTQYF
TRBD2	TRBV5-1	NA	TRBJ2-7	TGCGCCAGCAGCTTGGTTAGCGGGAGGATGGGCGAGCAGTACTTC	CASSLVSGRMGEQYF
TRBD2	TRBV28	NA	TRBJ2-7	TGTGCCAGCAGTTTTTTAGCGGGAGGTTCCTACGAGCAGTACTTC	CASSFLAGGSYEQYF
NA	TRBV4-1	few	TRBJ2-2	TGCGCCAGCAGCCAAGGCCCAGTACGGACCGGGGAGCTGTTTTTT	CASSQGPVRTGELFF
NA	TRBV6-1	NA	TRBJ2-1	TGTGCCAGCCATATCTACAATGAGCAGTTCTTC	CASHIYNEQFF
TRBD1	TRBV28	NA	TRBJ1-1	TGTGCCAGCAGGGACAGGGCTGAAGCTTTCTTT	CASRDRAEAFF
TRBD1	TRBV5-5	few	TRBJ1-3	TGTGCCAGCAGCTTGTGGACAGGGTATTACTCTGGAAACACCATATATTTT	CASSLWTGYYSGNTIYF
NA	TRBV30	NA	TRBJ2-1	TGTGCCTGGAGTCTAGGGGGGACATCTTACAATGAGCAGTTCTTC	CAWSLGGTSYNEQFF
TRBD1	TRBV9	NA	TRBJ2-3	TGTGCCAGCAGCGTCGGGACAGGGGTAGATACGCAGTATTTT	CASSVGTGVDTQYF